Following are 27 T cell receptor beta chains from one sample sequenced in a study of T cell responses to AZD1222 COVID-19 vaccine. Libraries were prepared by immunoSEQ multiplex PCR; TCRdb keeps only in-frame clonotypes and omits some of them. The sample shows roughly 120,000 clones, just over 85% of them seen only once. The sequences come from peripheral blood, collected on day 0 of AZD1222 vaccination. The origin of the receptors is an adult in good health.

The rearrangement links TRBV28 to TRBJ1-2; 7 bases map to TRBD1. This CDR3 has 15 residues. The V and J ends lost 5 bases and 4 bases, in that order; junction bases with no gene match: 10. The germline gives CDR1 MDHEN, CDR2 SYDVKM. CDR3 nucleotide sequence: TGTGCCAGCAGTCGGGGCTCAGGGGGGACCTATGGCTACACCTTC. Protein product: CASSRGSGGTYGYTF.

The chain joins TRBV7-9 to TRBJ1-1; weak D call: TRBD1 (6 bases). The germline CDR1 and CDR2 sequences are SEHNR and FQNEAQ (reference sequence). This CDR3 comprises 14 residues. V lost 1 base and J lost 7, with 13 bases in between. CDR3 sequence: CASSLEGTTFEAFF. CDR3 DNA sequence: TGTGCCAGCAGCTTAGAGGGGACAACCTTTGAAGCTTTCTTT.

The CDR3 is CASSGQVYEQYF. CDR3 nucleotides: TGTGCCAGCAGCGGACAGGTCTACGAGCAGTACTTC. The chain is built from TRBV6-6 and TRBJ2-7, with 7 bases aligning to TRBD1. The trim removed 6 bases at V and 3 bases at J, leaving 2 bases unmatched. The CDR3 extends over 12 amino acids. Germline loops: CDR1 MNHNY, CDR2 SVGAGI (reference sequence).

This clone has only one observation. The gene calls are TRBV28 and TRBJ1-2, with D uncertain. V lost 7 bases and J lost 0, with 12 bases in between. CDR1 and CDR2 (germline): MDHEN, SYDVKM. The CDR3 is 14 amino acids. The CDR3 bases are TGTGCCAGCACCGACCCATCAGCTAACTATGGCTACACCTTC. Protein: CASTDPSANYGYTF.

The CDR3 coding sequence is TGTGCCAGCTCACCACCGGGACAGCCGGACTACGAGCAGTACTTC. Encoded protein: CASSPPGQPDYEQYF. V is TRBV18 and J is TRBJ2-7, with 7 nucleotides matching TRBD1. Germline V lookup: CDR1 KGHSH, CDR2 LQKENI. V trimming: 0 bases; J trimming: 3 bases; junction bases outside the gene matches: 5. This CDR3 has 15 amino acids.

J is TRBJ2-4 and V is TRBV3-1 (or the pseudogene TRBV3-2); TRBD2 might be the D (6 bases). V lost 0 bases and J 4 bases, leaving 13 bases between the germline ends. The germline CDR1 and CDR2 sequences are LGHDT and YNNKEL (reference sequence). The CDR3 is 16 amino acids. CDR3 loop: CASSQEGAGLKNIQYF. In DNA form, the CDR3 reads TGTGCCAGCAGCCAAGAGGGAGCGGGTCTGAAAAACATTCAGTACTTC.

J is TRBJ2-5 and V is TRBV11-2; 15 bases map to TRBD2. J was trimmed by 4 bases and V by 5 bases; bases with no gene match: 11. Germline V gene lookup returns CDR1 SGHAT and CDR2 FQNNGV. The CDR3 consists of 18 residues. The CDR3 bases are TGTGCCAGCAGCGCCGGGACTAGCGGGGGGTTCGGGCGAGAGACCCAGTACTTC. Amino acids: CASSAGTSGGFGRETQYF.

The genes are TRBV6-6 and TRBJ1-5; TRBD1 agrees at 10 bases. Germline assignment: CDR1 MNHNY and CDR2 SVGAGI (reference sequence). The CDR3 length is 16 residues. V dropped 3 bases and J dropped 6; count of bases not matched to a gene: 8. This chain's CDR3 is CASSYAPGQGIQPQHF. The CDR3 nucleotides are TGTGCCAGCAGTTATGCTCCGGGACAGGGGATTCAGCCCCAGCATTTT.

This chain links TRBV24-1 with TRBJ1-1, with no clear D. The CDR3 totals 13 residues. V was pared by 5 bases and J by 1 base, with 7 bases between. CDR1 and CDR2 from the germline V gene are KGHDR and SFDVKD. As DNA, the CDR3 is TGTGCCACCAGTGTGGCAGGGAACACTGAAGCTTTCTTT. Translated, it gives CATSVAGNTEAFF.

Here the CDR3 reads CAWRGDSADTQYF. CDR3 coding DNA: TGTGCCTGGAGGGGGGACTCCGCGGATACGCAGTATTTT. V and J are TRBV30 and TRBJ2-3, with D perhaps matching TRBD2 (6 bases). Trimming stripped 3 bases from V and 6 bases from J, with 13 bases between. Germline CDR1 reads GTSNPN; CDR2 reads SVGIG (reference sequence). This CDR3 is built from 13 residues.

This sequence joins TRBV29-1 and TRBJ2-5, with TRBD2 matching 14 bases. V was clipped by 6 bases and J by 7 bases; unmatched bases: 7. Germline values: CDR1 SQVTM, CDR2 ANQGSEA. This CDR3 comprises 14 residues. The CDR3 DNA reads TGCAGCGTGGGGACTAGCGGGGGCCGGGGGACCCAGTACTTC. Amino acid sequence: CSVGTSGGRGTQYF.

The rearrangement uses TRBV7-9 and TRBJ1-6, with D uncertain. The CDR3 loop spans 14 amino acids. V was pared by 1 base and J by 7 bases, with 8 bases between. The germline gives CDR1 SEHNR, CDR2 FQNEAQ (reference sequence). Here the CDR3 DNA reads TGTGCCAGCAGCTTAGAACAGAAGAATTCACCCCTCCACTTT. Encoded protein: CASSLEQKNSPLHF.

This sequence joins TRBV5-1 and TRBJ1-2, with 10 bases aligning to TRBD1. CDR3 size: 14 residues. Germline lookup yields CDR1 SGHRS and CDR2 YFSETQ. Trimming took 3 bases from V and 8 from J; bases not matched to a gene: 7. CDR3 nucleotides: TGCGCCAGCAGCTCATTCCGGGACAGGGGAGGCTACACCTTC. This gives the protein CASSSFRDRGGYTF.

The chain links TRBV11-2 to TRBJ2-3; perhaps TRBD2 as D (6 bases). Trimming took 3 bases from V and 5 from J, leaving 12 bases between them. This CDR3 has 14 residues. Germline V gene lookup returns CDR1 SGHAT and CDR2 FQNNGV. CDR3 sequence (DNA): TGTGCCAGCAGCTTTCAACCGGGAGTAGATACGCAGTATTTT. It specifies CASSFQPGVDTQYF.

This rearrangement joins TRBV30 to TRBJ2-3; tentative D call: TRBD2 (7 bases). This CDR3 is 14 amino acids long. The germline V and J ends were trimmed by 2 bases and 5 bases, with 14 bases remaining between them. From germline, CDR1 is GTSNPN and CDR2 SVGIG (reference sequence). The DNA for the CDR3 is TGTGCCTGGAGTCCACGGGGGGCAAGAGATACGCAGTATTTT. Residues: CAWSPRGARDTQYF.

CDR3 region: CASSWGQGTDTQYF. CDR3 bases: TGCGCCAGCAGCTGGGGACAGGGCACAGATACGCAGTATTTT. V gene TRBV5-1 combines with J gene TRBJ2-3; 8 bases line up with TRBD1. The germline V gene has CDR1 SGHRS and CDR2 YFSETQ. Losses at the gene ends were 3 bases for V and 1 base for J; bases not matched to a gene: 1. The length of the CDR3 is 14 residues. The whole variable domain, remainder taken from reference TRBV5-1 and TRBJ2-3, is KAGVTQTPRYLIKTRGQQVTLSCSPISGHRSVSWYQQTPGQGLQFLFEYFSETQRNKGNFPGRFSGRQFSNSRSEMNVSTLELGDSALYLCASSWGQGTDTQYFGPGTRLTVL.

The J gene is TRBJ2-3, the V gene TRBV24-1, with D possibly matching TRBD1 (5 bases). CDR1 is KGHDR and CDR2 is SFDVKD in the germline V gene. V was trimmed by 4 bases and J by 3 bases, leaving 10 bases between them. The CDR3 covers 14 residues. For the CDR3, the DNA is TGTGCCACCAGTGAAACAGGCGGTACAGATACGCAGTATTTT. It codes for CATSETGGTDTQYF.

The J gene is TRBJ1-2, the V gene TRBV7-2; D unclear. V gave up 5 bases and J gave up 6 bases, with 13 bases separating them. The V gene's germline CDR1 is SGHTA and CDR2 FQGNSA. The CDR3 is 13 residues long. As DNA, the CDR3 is TGTGCCAGCAGCCTCCGGGATGGCGATGGCTACACCTTC. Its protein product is CASSLRDGDGYTF. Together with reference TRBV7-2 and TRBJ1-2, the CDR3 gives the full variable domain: GAGVSQSPSNKVTEKGKDVELRCDPISGHTALYWYRQSLGQGLEFLIYFQGNSAPDKSGLPSDRFSAERTGGSVSTLTIQRTQQEDSAVYLCASSLRDGDGYTFGSGTRLTVV.

Here the CDR3 DNA reads TGTGCCAGTAGTAACCCGATTTCAGGGCGGGAGAGGGTCTATGAGCAGTTCTTC. Encoded protein: CASSNPISGRERVYEQFF. The chain uses TRBV19 and TRBJ2-1; 7 bases match TRBD2. The germline V gene has CDR1 LNHDA and CDR2 SQIVND (reference sequence). Trimming at V came to 4 bases and at J to 8 bases, leaving 20 bases not matched to a gene. There are 18 residues in the CDR3.

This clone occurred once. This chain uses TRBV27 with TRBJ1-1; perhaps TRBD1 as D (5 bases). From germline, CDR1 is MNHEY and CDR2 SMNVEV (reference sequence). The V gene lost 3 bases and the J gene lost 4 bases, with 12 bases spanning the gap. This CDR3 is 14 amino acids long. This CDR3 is CASSFMGGITEAFF. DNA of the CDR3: TGTGCCAGCAGTTTTATGGGGGGGATCACTGAAGCTTTCTTT.

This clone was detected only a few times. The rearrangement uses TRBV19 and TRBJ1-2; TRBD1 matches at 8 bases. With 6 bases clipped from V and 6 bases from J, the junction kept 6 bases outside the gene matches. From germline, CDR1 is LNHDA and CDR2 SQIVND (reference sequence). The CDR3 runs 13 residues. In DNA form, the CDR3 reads TGTGCCAGTAGGCCGACAGGGGCTAATGGCTACACCTTC. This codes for CASRPTGANGYTF.

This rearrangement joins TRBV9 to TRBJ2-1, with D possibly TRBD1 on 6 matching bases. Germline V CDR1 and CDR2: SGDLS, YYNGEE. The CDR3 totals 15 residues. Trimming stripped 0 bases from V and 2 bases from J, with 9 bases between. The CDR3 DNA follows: TGTGCCAGCAGCGTAGTTGGGGGCCCCTACAATGAGCAGTTCTTC. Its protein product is CASSVVGGPYNEQFF.

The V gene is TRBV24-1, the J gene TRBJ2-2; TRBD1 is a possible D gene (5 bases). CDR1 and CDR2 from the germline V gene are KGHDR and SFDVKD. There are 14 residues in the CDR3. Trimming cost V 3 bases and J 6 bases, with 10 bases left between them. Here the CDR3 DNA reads TGTGCCACCAGTGATCCCCAGGGTCCCGGGGAGCTGTTTTTT. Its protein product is CATSDPQGPGELFF.

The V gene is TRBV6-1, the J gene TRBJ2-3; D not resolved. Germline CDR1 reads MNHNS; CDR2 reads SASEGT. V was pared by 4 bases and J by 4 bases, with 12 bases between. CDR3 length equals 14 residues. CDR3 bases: TGTGCCAGCAGTGTCAGCGCCGGGTCAGATACGCAGTATTTT. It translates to CASSVSAGSDTQYF.

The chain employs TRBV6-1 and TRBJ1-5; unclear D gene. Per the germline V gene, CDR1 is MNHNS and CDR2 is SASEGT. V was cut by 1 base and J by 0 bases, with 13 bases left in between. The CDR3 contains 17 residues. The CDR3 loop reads CASSEVFGGFSNQPQHF. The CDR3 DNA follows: TGTGCCAGCAGTGAAGTATTCGGAGGGTTTAGCAATCAGCCCCAGCATTTT.

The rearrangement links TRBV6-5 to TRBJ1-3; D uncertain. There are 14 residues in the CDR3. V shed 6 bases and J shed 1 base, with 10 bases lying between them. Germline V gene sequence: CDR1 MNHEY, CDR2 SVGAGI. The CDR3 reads CASSALGSGNTIYF. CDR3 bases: TGTGCCAGCAGCGCGTTAGGGTCTGGAAACACCATATATTTT.

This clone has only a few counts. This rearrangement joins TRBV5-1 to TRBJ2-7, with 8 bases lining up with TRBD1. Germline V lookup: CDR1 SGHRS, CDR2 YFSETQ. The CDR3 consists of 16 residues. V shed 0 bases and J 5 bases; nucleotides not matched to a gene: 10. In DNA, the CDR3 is TGCGCCAGCAGCTTGGTGTGGCAGGGGGCTGGCCACGAGCAGTACTTC. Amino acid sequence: CASSLVWQGAGHEQYF.